A selection of T cell receptor beta chains follows, all from one sample in a study of tumor and adjacent non-tumor tissue in lung cancer. TCRdb recomputed calls from the multiplex PCR reads with MiXCR, one row per CDR3 protein. The profile covers over 100,000 distinct CDR3 sequences, with approximately 71% appearing a single time and around 37% taken by the ten largest. Sequencing was performed on lung tumor tissue. These receptor sequences come from a woman aged 55-69 years with non-small cell lung cancer. Each CDR3 is given with its conserved first and last residue. Each record gives: D gene, V gene, CDR3 length, clone size, J gene, CDR3 DNA, CDR3 protein. A D gene is named only where the DNA matches it firmly. Clone size, where shown, is once, few, many, or a class for clones that have expanded.

.,TRBV28,15,.,TRBJ2-7,TGTGCCAGCAGTTCTTGGAGGGAAACAACGTACGAGCAGTACTTC,CASSSWRETTYEQYF
.,TRBV20-1,12,.,TRBJ2-1,TGCAATGTCAGGGAGAGCTGGGATGAGCAGTTCTTC,CNVRESWDEQFF
TRBD1,TRBV12-3/TRBV12-4,14,few,TRBJ1-4,TGTGCCGGCACCCCGGGACAGGAATCAAAAAAACTGTTTTTT,CAGTPGQESKKLFF
TRBD2,TRBV5-6,16,.,TRBJ2-2,TGTGCCAGCAGCTTAAGAGCGGGGGGATACACCGGGGAGCTGTTTTTT,CASSLRAGGYTGELFF
.,TRBV10-3,17,few,TRBJ2-1,TGTGCCATCGGCGCGTCTGGGGGTAGCGGAGTGTACAATGAGCAGTTCTTC,CAIGASGGSGVYNEQFF
TRBD1,TRBV27,15,.,TRBJ2-1,TGTGCCAGCGGTCGGGACAGGAGCTCCTACAATGAGCAGTTCTTC,CASGRDRSSYNEQFF
.,TRBV11-1,13,.,TRBJ2-5,TGTACCAGCACCTTAATCCAGTCGGAGACCCAGTACTTC,CTSTLIQSETQYF
.,TRBV11-3,15,.,TRBJ2-7,TGTGCCAGCAGCTTGGGGCAGGCGACTTCTTACGAACAGTACTTC,CASSLGQATSYEQYF
TRBD2,TRBV28,21,.,TRBJ2-4,TGTGCCAGCAGATCTAGTTCAGGACTAGCGGGGGGAGGACTAGCCAAAAACATTCAGTACTTC,CASRSSSGLAGGGLAKNIQYF
.,TRBV11-1,12,.,TRBJ2-5,TGTGCCAGCAGCCAGACTAAGAGGACCCAGTACTTC,CASSQTKRTQYF
.,TRBV28,13,.,TRBJ1-2,TGTGCCAGCAACGCCCCAGAAGGATATGGCTACACCTTC,CASNAPEGYGYTF
TRBD2,TRBV28,15,.,TRBJ2-7,TGTGCCAGCAGTCTCAGCGGGGCGACCACTTACGAGCAGTACTTC,CASSLSGATTYEQYF
.,TRBV20-1,16,few,TRBJ2-3,TGCAGTGCTACCCTCGGACTATCGGGAATCGAAGATACACAGTATTTT,CSATLGLSGIEDTQYF
.,TRBV11-2,17,.,TRBJ2-1,TGTGCCAGCAGCTTAGGCCTACTAGCACTATCCTATAATGAGCAGTCCTTC,CASSLGLLALSYNEQSF
.,TRBV11-2,14,.,TRBJ2-7,TGTACCACCGGCTTAAGTACAGGGAGGGGCGAGCAGTACTTC,CTTGLSTGRGEQYF
.,TRBV20-1,15,few,TRBJ2-7,TGCAGTGCTAGAGATGAAACAGCCTACAACTACGGGCAGTACTTC,CSARDETAYNYGQYF
TRBD1,TRBV20-1,12,.,TRBJ2-1,TGCAGTGTCAGGGGGAGCTGGGATGTTCAATTCTTC,CSVRGSWDVQFF
.,TRBV12-3/TRBV12-4,12,.,TRBJ2-1,TGTGCCAGCAGTTTATGGGAATTTGAGCAGTTCTTC,CASSLWEFEQFF
TRBD2,TRBV11-2,15,.,TRBJ2-7,TGTGCCAGCAGCAACGGGACTAGAGGGAGCTACGATCAGTACTTC,CASSNGTRGSYDQYF
.,TRBV11-2,15,.,TRBJ2-3,.,CASSLVARGAVTHYF
.,TRBV29-1,15,.,TRBJ2-7,TGCAGCGTAGTAATCAACGGACATGGGGCAGGGGAGCAGTACTTC,CSVVINGHGAGEQYF
TRBD2,TRBV7-9,15,.,TRBJ2-5,TGTGCCAGCAGCTTTAGGTCTAGCGGGAGAGAGACCCAGTACTTC,CASSFRSSGRETQYF
TRBD1,TRBV4-1,15,many,TRBJ2-1,TGCGCCAGCAGCCGAAAAGGGACAGAGGACAATGAGCAGTTCTTC,CASSRKGTEDNEQFF
.,TRBV20-1,14,once,TRBJ1-1,TGCAGTGTTAGAATTTTGGGCTCGAACAATGAAGCTTTCTTT,CSVRILGSNNEAFF
.,TRBV11-3,14,.,TRBJ2-7,TGTGCCAGCAGCTTAGAATGGGGAGACTACGAGCAGTACTTC,CASSLEWGDYEQYF
.,TRBV20-1,15,.,TRBJ1-6,TGCAGTGCGGTAGGGCCGGGTGCAGGGTTGTCACCCCTCCACTTT,CSAVGPGAGLSPLHF
TRBD2,TRBV6-5,18,.,TRBJ2-1,TGTACCAGCAGTTACTCCGGGACTAGCGGGAGGGTCGCCAATGAGCAGCTCTTC,CTSSYSGTSGRVANEQLF
TRBD1,TRBV4-1,18,.,TRBJ2-2,TGCGCCAGCAGCCAAGTACCCCCCGGGACAGGGGTAGTCGGCGAGCTGTTTTTT,CASSQVPPGTGVVGELFF
.,TRBV20-1,15,once,TRBJ2-3,TGCAGTGGCAATGGTGAGAGAGGCGGCACAGATATGCAGTATTTT,CSGNGERGGTDMQYF
.,TRBV6-5,14,.,TRBJ2-7,TGTGCCGGCATGGCGGGACTTGCGGGATACGAGCAGTACTTC,CAGMAGLAGYEQYF
TRBD2,TRBV5-4,16,many,TRBJ2-1,TGTGCCAGCAGCGGGGTTTTAACGGGAGGTAACAATGAGCAGTTCTTC,CASSGVLTGGNNEQFF
.,TRBV11-2,13,.,TRBJ2-3,TGTGTCAGCAGCTTAAAACCGCTGTCGACGCAGTATTTT,CVSSLKPLSTQYF
.,TRBV6-6,13,.,TRBJ1-1,TGTGCCAACAGTTACACTATGGCGGTAGAAGCTTTCTTT,CANSYTMAVEAFF
TRBD2,TRBV20-1,21,few,TRBJ2-3,TGCACTGCTTTTCCCGCTAGCGGCAGTCGCCCCCGGTTCGCTAGCACAGATACGCAGTATTTT,CTAFPASGSRPRFASTDTQYF
.,TRBV28,14,once,TRBJ1-5,TGTGCCAGCAACAACTGGACTGTCAATCAGTCCCAGCATTTT,CASNNWTVNQSQHF
.,TRBV20-1,12,few,TRBJ1-5,TGCAGTGCTAGACAGGGTTTTCAGCCCCAGCATTTT,CSARQGFQPQHF
.,TRBV5-6,15,.,TRBJ1-5,TGTGCCAGCAGCCGTGGGGCCTATAGCAATCAGTCCCAGCATTTT,CASSRGAYSNQSQHF